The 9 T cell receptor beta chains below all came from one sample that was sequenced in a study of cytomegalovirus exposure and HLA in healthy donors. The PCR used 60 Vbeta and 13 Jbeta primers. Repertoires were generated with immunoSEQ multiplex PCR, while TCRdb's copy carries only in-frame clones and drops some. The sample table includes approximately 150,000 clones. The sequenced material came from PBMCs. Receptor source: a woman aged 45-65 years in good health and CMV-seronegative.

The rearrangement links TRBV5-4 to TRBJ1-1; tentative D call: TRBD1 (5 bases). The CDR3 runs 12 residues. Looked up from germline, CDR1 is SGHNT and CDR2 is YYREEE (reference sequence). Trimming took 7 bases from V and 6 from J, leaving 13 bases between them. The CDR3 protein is CASSMGGSEAFF. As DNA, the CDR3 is TGTGCCAGCTCGATGGGGGGGTCTGAAGCTTTCTTT.

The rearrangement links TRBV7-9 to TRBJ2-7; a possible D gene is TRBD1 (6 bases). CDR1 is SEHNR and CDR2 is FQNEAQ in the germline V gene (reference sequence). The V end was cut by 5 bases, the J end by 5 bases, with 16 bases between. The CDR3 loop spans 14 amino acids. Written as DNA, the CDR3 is TGTGCCAGCAGCCTCTGGACAGCCAGGCACGAGCAGTACTTC. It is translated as CASSLWTARHEQYF.

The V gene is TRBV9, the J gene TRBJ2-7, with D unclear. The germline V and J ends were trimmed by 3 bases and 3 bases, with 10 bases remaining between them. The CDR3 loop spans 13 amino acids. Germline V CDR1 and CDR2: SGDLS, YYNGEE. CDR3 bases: TGTGCCAGCAGCGCCCAGGATTTCTACGAGCAGTACTTC. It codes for CASSAQDFYEQYF.

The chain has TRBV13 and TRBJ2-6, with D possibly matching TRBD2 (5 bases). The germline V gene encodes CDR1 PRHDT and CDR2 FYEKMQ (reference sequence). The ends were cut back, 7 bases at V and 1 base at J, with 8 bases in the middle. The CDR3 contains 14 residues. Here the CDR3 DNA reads TGTGCCAGCACTCCGGGGTCTGGGGCCAACGTCCTGACTTTC. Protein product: CASTPGSGANVLTF.

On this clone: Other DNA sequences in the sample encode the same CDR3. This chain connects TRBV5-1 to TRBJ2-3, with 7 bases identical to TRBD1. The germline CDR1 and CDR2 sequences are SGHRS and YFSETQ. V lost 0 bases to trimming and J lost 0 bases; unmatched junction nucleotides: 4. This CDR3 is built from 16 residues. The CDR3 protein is CASSLEGRGSTDTQYF. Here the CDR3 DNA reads TGCGCCAGCAGCTTGGAGGGCAGGGGGAGCACAGATACGCAGTATTTT.

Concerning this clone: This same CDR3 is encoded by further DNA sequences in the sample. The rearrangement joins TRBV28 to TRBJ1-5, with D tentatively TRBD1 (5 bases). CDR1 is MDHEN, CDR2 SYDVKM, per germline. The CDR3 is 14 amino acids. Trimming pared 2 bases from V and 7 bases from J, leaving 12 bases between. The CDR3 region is CASSLGQGNQPQHF. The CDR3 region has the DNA TGTGCCAGCAGTTTAGGGCAGGGTAACCAGCCCCAGCATTTT. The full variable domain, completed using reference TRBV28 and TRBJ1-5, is DVKVTQSSRYLVKRTGEKVFLECVQDMDHENMFWYRQDPGLGLRLIYFSYDVKMKEKGDIPEGYSVSREKKERFSLILESASTNQTSMYLCASSLGQGNQPQHFGDGTRLSIL.

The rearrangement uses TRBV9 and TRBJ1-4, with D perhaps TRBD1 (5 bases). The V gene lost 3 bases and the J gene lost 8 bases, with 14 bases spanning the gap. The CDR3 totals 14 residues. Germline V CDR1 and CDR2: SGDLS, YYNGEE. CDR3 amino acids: CASSAGLGGEKLFF. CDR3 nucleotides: TGTGCCAGCAGCGCGGGCCTTGGGGGGGAAAAACTGTTTTTT.

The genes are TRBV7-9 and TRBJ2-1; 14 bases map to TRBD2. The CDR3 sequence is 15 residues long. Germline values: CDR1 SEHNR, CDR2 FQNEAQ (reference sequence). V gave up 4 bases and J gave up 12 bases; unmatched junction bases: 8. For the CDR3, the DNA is TGTGCCAGCAGCTCCCCCGGGACTAGCGGGAGAGGGCAGTTCTTC. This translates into CASSSPGTSGRGQFF.

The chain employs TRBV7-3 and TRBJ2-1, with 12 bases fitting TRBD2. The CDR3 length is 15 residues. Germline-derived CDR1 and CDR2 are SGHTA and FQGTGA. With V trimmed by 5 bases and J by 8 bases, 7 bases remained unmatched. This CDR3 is CASSLAGGLQYEQFF. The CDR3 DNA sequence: TGTGCCAGCAGCCTAGCGGGAGGGCTGCAATATGAGCAGTTCTTC.